This T cell receptor beta chain was captured by sequencing in a study of T cell repertoires in cytomegalovirus infection (dated by TCRdb to 2018 to 2020). Turning to the overall study: Donor HLA type was relevant to the analysis, because carriage of CMV infection together with the matching HLA type was indicated by public TCR beta signatures.

The sequencer listed for this sample is Illumina HiSeq 1500. The public reads were quality trimmed at Q25 with fastp and then assembled into clones with MiXCR by TCRdb, keeping productive beta chains. Every CDR3 protein is listed once, alongside the most common genes and DNA of its rows. Here the sample has roughly 150,000 distinct CDR3 sequences; less than 25% occur a single time. Together, the top ten hold about 10% of the sample. This clonotype was picked up a small number of times. The target of this receptor is not known. No base quality information exists; no much larger clone differs at one position. What the study reported, not specific to this receptor: The ex vivo response was dominated by HLA-C-restricted CMV-specific TCR beta clonotypes, which also provided the single most frequent clonotype in two of eight donors. Cumulative frequency of public TCR beta family members discriminated carriers of CMV infection plus the relevant HLA type in this cohort and an independent approximately 400-donor cohort.

The germline V gene yields MNHNS for CDR1 and SASEGT for CDR2. The CDR3 spans 15 residues, from the cysteine through the phenylalanine. Just the 45-base CDR3 DNA is kept, in frame starting at base 1. Trimming removed 1 base from V and 3 bases from J, leaving 12 bases between the germline ends. The sample taken for sequencing was PBMCs. The TCR sequence derives from a human donor in good health (CMV status not recorded). Some clones in this sample may be carry-over from other donors' samples. The rearrangement joined TRBV6-1 to TRBJ2-5, with TRBD1 as a weak D call on 5 bases. CDR3 region: CASSEDGHLKETQYF. The DNA sequence reads TGTGCCAGCAGTGAAGACGGACACCTTAAAGAGACCCAGTACTTC.